What follows describes a single T cell receptor (beta chain). Its cognate antigen is unknown. The source of the sample is a study of a mutant IDH1 vaccine in newly diagnosed glioma. Described time point: week 35, safety follow-up. It was 300 ug of mutant IDH1 20-mer peptide that made up each vaccine dose, given with topical imiquimod. Germline V gene lookup returns CDR1 SGHRS and CDR2 YFSETQ. The CDR3 spans 14 residues. The trim removed 3 bases at V and 7 bases at J, leaving 6 bases unmatched. The protocol was immunoSEQ multiplex PCR, while the TCRdb copy is restricted to in-frame clones and leaves out a portion. Here the sample spans about 41,000 clones, 80% to 90% being singletons.

This receptor was taken from a man in his forties or fifties with glioma. The specimen was PBMCs, collected from a glioma patient whose treatment included an IDH1 peptide vaccine. The chain uses TRBV5-1 and TRBJ1-4, with TRBD1 matching 7 bases. The CDR3 protein is CASSSDRVAEKLFF. CDR3 coding DNA: TGCGCCAGCAGCTCTGACAGGGTAGCTGAAAAACTGTTTTTT.